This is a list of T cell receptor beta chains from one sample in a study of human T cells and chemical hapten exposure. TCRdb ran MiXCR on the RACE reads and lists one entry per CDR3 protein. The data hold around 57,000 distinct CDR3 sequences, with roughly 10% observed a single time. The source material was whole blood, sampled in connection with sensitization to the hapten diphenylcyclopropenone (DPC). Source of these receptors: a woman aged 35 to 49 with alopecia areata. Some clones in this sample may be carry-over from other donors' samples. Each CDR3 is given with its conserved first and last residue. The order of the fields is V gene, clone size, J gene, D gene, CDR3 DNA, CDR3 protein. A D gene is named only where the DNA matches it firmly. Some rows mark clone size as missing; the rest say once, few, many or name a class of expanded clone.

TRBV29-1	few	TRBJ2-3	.	TGCAGCGTTGGAATGGCAGATACGCAGTATTTT	CSVGMADTQYF
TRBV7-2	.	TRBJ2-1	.	TGTGCCAGCAGCCCACCCTCGTCCCGGGCTTGGGGTGAGCAGTTCTTC	CASSPPSSRAWGEQFF
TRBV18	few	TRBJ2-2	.	TGTGCCAGCTCACCAGCTGGGGAGGTCGGGGAGCTGTTTTTT	CASSPAGEVGELFF
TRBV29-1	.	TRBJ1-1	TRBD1	TGCAGCGTTGTGAAGGGACAGTACACTGAAGCTTTCTTT	CSVVKGQYTEAFF
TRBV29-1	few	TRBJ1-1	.	TGCAGCGCGTTACAGGGACACGCGGCTTTCTTT	CSALQGHAAFF
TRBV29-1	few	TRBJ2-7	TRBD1	TGCAGCGTTGAGTTCGGGACAGGGCGGACCTACGAGCAGTACTTC	CSVEFGTGRTYEQYF
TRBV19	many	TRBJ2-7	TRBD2	TGTGCCAGTATGGCCGCGGGGGGCTACGAGCAGTACTTC	CASMAAGGYEQYF
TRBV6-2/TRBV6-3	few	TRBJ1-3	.	TGTGCCAGCAGTTACTCGGTGACAAGCACTGAAAACACCATATATTTT	CASSYSVTSTENTIYF
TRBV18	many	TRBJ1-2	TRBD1	TGTGCCAGCCTTGACAGGGGAGTAGCTAACTATGGCTACACCTTC	CASLDRGVANYGYTF
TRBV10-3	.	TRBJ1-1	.	TGTGCCATCACCTCTCAAGTGGGGAACACTGAAGCTTTCTTT	CAITSQVGNTEAFF
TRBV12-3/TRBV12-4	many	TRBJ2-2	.	TGTGCCAGCAGTCCCCAGAGGAGCCGCACCGGGGAGCTGTTTTTT	CASSPQRSRTGELFF
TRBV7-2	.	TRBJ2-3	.	TGTGCCAGCAGCCCCCTTCCTGAGGATACGCAGTATTTT	CASSPLPEDTQYF
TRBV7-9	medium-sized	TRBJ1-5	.	TGTGCCAGCAGCTTAGCTGGCAGGGGAAGCCAGCCCCAGCATTTT	CASSLAGRGSQPQHF
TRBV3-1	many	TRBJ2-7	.	TGTGCCAGCAGCCAAGGGACTTCCTACGAGCAGTACTTC	CASSQGTSYEQYF
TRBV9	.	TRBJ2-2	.	TGTGCCAGCAGCGTCGCAGAGTCCGGGGAGCTGTTTTTT	CASSVAESGELFF
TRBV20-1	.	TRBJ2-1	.	TGCAGTGCTAGAGAACAACGGGTCTACTCTAACAATGAGCAGTTCTTC	CSAREQRVYSNNEQFF
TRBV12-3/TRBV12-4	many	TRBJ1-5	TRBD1	TGTGCCAGCAGTTCCGCAGTGGGACAGGGGTTTCGGCCCCAGCATTTT	CASSSAVGQGFRPQHF
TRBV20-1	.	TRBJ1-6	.	TGCAGTGCTGGGGGCAGCTATAATTCACCCCTCCACTTT	CSAGGSYNSPLHF